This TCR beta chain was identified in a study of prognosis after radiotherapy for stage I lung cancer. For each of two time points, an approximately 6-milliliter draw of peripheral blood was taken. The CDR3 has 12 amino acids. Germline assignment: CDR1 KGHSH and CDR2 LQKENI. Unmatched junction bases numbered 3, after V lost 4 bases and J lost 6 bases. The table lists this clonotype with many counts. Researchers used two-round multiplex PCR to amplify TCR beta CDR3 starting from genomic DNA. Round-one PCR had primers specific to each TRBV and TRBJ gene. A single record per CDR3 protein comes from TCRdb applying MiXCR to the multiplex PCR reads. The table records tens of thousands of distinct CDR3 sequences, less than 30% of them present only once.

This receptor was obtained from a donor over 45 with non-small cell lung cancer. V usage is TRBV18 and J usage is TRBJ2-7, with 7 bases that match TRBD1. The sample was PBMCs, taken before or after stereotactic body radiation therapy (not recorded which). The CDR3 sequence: CASSHRDSEQYF. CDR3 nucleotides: TGTGCCAGCTCACACCGGGACAGCGAGCAGTACTTC.